This TCR beta chain was captured in a study of human T cells and chemical hapten exposure. In the study overall: Small pooled library volume differences chiefly drove per-sample TCR yield variation.

V lost 6 bases, J lost 3 bases, and 14 bases lay in between. Per the germline V gene, CDR1 is MNHEY and CDR2 is SVGAGI. The CDR3 extends over 14 amino acids. This clonotype was seen ten or more times. Its antigen is unidentified. Unique molecular identifiers were linked by the library to individual cDNA molecules. Each CDR3 protein is one row after TCRdb ran MiXCR on the RACE reads. The data hold about 89,000 distinct CDR3 sequences, with 10% to 15% observed a single time. Whole-study results and caveats: Clustering by CDR3 similarity yielded significantly more large clusters from expanded TCRs than controls.

The time point was: patch test 3, about 24 weeks after DPC sensitization. Treatment here: therapeutic diphenylcyclopropenone sensitization with weekly scalp DPC. Venepuncture was done earlier than the placement of each patch test. The sequence came from a woman aged 50 to 65 with alopecia areata. Some clones in this sample may be carry-over from other donors' samples. This sequence joins TRBV6-5 and TRBJ1-2; D possibly corresponds to TRBD1 (6 bases). Sample: whole blood, taken in connection with sensitization to the hapten diphenylcyclopropenone (DPC). CDR3 amino acids: CASRGAGFDYGYTF. The CDR3 DNA sequence: TGTGCCAGCAGGGGGGCCGGTTTCGACTATGGCTACACCTTC.